The TCR beta chain described here comes from a study of cytomegalovirus exposure and HLA in healthy donors (dated 2017 in TCRdb). General notes on the study: An earlier analysis of 587 of the donors reported approximately 260 Gb of sequence data and around 100 million unique TCR beta sequences obtained from about 170 million T cells. Of the 300 to 450 genotyped donors, approximately 80% were placed in the genetic ancestry cluster associated with self-reported Caucasian donors. The study profiled the T cell repertoires of about 640 subjects by immunosequencing and related them to cytomegalovirus serostatus. In a later analysis, previously published TCR beta repertoires from fewer than 750 donors were re-analyzed and high-resolution HLA genotyping was added so that TCR occurrence patterns could be studied. Donor age, sex, ethnicity and CMV serostatus were compiled alongside the repertoire data. Both class I and class II loci were covered by HLA typing, at four-digit resolution. In the later analysis, no new phenotypic data were used to find candidate immune exposures; instead, reliance was placed on TCR beta sequences and their occurrence across donors. An earlier analysis of several hundred of the donors used high-throughput TCR beta sequencing to judge whether each TCR beta V gene segment behaved as functional or pseudogenic. High-throughput TCR immunosequencing, statistical association of individual TCRs with disease status, and machine learning were combined to predict cytomegalovirus infection status. All discovery cohort repertoires had been generated on a single sequencing platform. Typing coverage differed by locus: A, B, C, DRB1 and DQB1 were typed in roughly 620-630 donors, DQA1 in 500 to 550, DPA1 in 600 to 610, and DPB1 in approximately 450. Along with the approximately 650-subject first cohort, a separate validation cohort of some 130 different subjects was used. On average, 235,054 unique TCR beta nucleotide sequences were sequenced per donor among about 400 genotyped donors of the cohort, with roughly 18% of those sequences being non-productive. Genome-wide SNP genotypes for about 60% of the roughly 670 donors were used in a later genetic analysis, which treated that subset as a discovery cohort. An early release that covered around 590 HLA-typed donors contained around 300 gigabases of sequencing data and around 80 million unique TCR sequences. The study aimed to test whether cataloging public T cell receptors could reveal signatures of past pathogen exposure. A handful of DR-DQ haplotypes were treated as single units for association and clustering because of strong linkage in the cohort.

Findings and caveats that apply to the study as a whole: Because counts were too low, about 18 rarely observed V segments, including chromosome 9 orphons, were excluded from the earlier analysis of fewer than 650 of the donors. A later analysis found that HLA-associated TCR beta chains were more clonally expanded and had lower generation probabilities than equally common non-associated chains. Linkage disequilibrium might explain the correlated functional status among segregating V segments, but an unknown experimental factor could not be ruled out. V-gene and J-gene trimming of TCR beta chains was associated with a missense DCLRE1C variant in a later genetic analysis, and the association was replicated in an independent cohort. In both the original and validation cohorts, the classifier was reported to diagnose cytomegalovirus status with high specificity and sensitivity. A further reported finding was that TCR beta sequences accurately predicted the HLA-A and HLA-B alleles for most subjects in the first cohort. A later analysis found that most CMV-associated TCR beta chains appeared HLA-restricted, with HLA associations seemingly driven largely by CMV exposure. A cluster of highly shared sequence variants was judged likely to represent a technical artifact of the sequencing pipeline. At a false discovery rate of 0.05, a later analysis linked under 20,000 TCR beta sequences to specific HLA alleles. Assigning TCR associations to individual alleles was difficult when HLA alleles, especially DR and DQ, strongly co-occurred. A total of some 180 TCR beta chains were listed by the study as associated with cytomegalovirus. Because HLA typing was unavailable for some donors at each locus, only the typed subset was used in association tests. An earlier analysis of 587 of the donors showed that most TCR beta V segments appeared in productive rearrangements either about 87% or about 30% of the time, which broadly matched IMGT annotations. In a later genetic analysis, fewer N-insertions in productive TCRs were reported among donors in an Asian-associated ancestry cluster than the approximately 710-donor mean. Because the 87-base-pair reads could not distinguish some IMGT-functional V segments, including TRBV6-2 and TRBV6-3, those segments were excluded. In a later analysis, TCR association rates were found to vary across HLA loci, with the most associated TCRs seen for DRB1 alleles and the fewest for HLA-C alleles. The authors suggested that the approach could potentially be generalized to other disease states and immunological phenotypes. Roughly uniform sequencing depth across donors was assumed in presence/absence analyses, although this assumption may not hold. In vitro tests confirmed that a few of the cytomegalovirus-associated TCR beta chains recognize cytomegalovirus antigens. The only immune exposure information available for the cohort was CMV serostatus. In this cohort, only TCR beta chains were sequenced, and detectable features were limited by the absence of alpha or paired-chain data. In a later analysis, several top co-occurrence clusters were reported to appear linked to parvovirus B19, influenza, CMV and Epstein-Barr virus. Most TCR sequences were observed very rarely across donors, whereas some public TCRs were present in many individuals.

CDR1 MDHEN and CDR2 SYDVKM are derived from the germline V gene. Here V drops 2 bases and J drops 6 bases, and the junction holds 11 bases not matched to any gene. Measured from the cysteine to the phenylalanine, the CDR3 is 16 residues long. The only DNA kept is the CDR3, 48 bases in frame from the first base. Library generation was performed with the immunoSEQ multiplex PCR assay. A mixture of 60 forward primers for TCR Vbeta segments and 13 reverse primers for TCR Jbeta segments was used in the multiplex PCR. The CDR3 region of rearranged TCR beta genes was amplified from genomic DNA by a multiplex PCR assay. The amplified TCR beta libraries were sequenced on the Illumina HiSeq System as 87-base-pair reads. Under the source paper's analysis protocol: In a later analysis, around 80 million unique TCR beta chains were counted across the roughly 670 repertoires, and around 11 million of these chains were shared by at least two donors. Raw reads were error-corrected and collapsed into unique sequences by a nearest-neighbor algorithm in which closely related sequences were merged to remove PCR and sequencing errors. Alignment of CDR3 sequences to IMGT reference sequences was used to assign V, D and J gene segments. Each retained sequence needed at least a six-nucleotide match to both a V gene segment and a J gene segment. Rearrangements were classified as productive when the CDR3 lacked stop codons and remained in frame with V and J, and all other rearrangements were classified as non-productive. Following IMGT convention, CDR3 was defined as the stretch from the second conserved V-encoded cysteine to the conserved J-encoded phenylalanine. In an earlier analysis of around 640 of the donors, sequences lacking an unambiguous match to a single V gene segment were excluded. An earlier analysis of under 750 of the donors called V segments functional above 56.7% productive rearrangements and segregating when the between-donor standard deviation exceeded 5%. A statistical classification framework was built to diagnose cytomegalovirus status from the catalog of TCR beta chain sequences. In a later analysis, TCR nucleotide sequences were compared against IMGT/GENE-DB human TR gene sequences so that V and J genes could be assigned. In a later analysis, CDR3 sequences and most-parsimonious VDJ recombination scenarios were assigned using the TCRdist pipeline. In a later analysis, every TCR beta chain was defined by the combination of its CDR3 amino acid sequence and its V-gene family, and reads without a unique V-gene family were dropped. A later analysis removed several hundred highly shared, low-generation-probability nucleotide sequences to deal with suspected cross-contamination and a sequencing artifact. In a later analysis, a clonal expansion index for each public chain was calculated from normalized within-repertoire ranks of inferred template counts. Generation probabilities in a later analysis came from a VDJ recombination model fitted to out-of-frame rearrangements, and those results were checked against IGoR. In a later analysis, hypergeometric tests were used to score TCR-TCR, TCR-HLA and TCR-CMV co-occurrence, with a repertoire-size bias correction applied to TCR pairs. False discovery rates were estimated in a later analysis by permuting HLA or CMV assignments 20 times. In a later analysis, co-occurring TCRs were grouped using DBSCAN, and TCRdist sequence similarity was added for clustering within HLA-allele-positive subsets. For co-occurrence clustering, repertoires with fewer than 30,000 or more than 120,000 public chains were excluded, along with 4 to 6 repertoires with anomalous nucleotide sharing. TCRdb carries this immuneACCESS record with in-frame sequences only. Its versions omit some clonotypes, under half of them owing to an unresolved V gene in the studies checked, with the rest unexplained. V and J calls and clone size are copied from that table; D and trimming were computed from the DNA. The sample table shows around 160,000 clones, and 79% are seen once. 6.5% to 8% of the sample goes to the ten largest clones.

As concerns this clone: There is no known antigen for this receptor. Per-nucleotide qualities are absent, and no much larger clonotype sits a single base away.

The cohort was made up of under 800 healthy bone marrow donors. Cohort members were all nominally healthy when sampled, although unrecorded immune exposures were likely present. The donor tested CMV seropositive, placing the donor among the 250 to 300 seropositive members of the cohort. Each donor provided a peripheral blood sample, and peripheral blood mononuclear cells were used for TCR beta sequencing. Genomic DNA extraction from the blood cell samples was performed with the Qiagen DNeasy Blood Extraction Kit. This receptor was obtained from a woman in her forties in good health and CMV-seropositive. Material for sequencing was PBMCs. The chain links TRBV28 with TRBJ2-7, and TRBD1 matches 9 of the central bases. The CDR3: CASSLGQGMISVEQYF. The DNA sequence is as follows: TGTGCCAGCAGTTTAGGACAGGGGATGATCTCGGTCGAGCAGTACTTC. The reference TRBV28 and TRBJ2-7 proteins fill in what lies around the CDR3, so the full variable domain reads DVKVTQSSRYLVKRTGEKVFLECVQDMDHENMFWYRQDPGLGLRLIYFSYDVKMKEKGDIPEGYSVSREKKERFSLILESASTNQTSMYLCASSLGQGMISVEQYFGPGTRLTVT.